The sequence of this T cell receptor beta chain was determined in a study of T cells in Graves' hyperthyroidism and ophthalmopathy. The table lists this clonotype with many counts. An absence of ophthalmopathy progression within 18 months meant stable Graves' hyperthyroidism. It was RNA transcripts that yielded the amplified TCR beta CDR3 regions. The HTBI primer set served for first-round RT-PCR of the TCR CDR3. TCRdb passed the multiplex PCR reads through MiXCR, listing each CDR3 protein once. The data contain some 180,000 distinct CDR3 sequences, approximately 15% of them singletons. CDR1 SGHVS and CDR2 FNYEAQ come from the germline V gene. The CDR3 is made up of 13 amino acids. Trimming removed 5 bases from V and 6 bases from J, with 13 bases in between.

This TCR was recovered from a woman aged 50 to 60 with Graves' hyperthyroidism. The sequenced sample consisted of blood. The J gene is TRBJ1-2, the V gene TRBV7-6, with D unclear. The CDR3 sequence: CASSPGIGHGYTF. The DNA for the CDR3 is TGTGCCAGCAGCCCAGGAATTGGTCATGGCTACACCTTC.